This T cell receptor (beta chain) was sequenced for a study of identifying expanded T cells in peripheral blood. Study observations and caveats: Across healthy donors, higher total template counts meant significantly greater approximately 2-week count variance. Over approximately two and four weeks, about 16.4 and 19 clones changed, versus roughly 1.1 between replicates.

Remarks on this clone: Its specificity is not known.

Healthy donors had no documented immune events, such as infections, while sampled. CDR1 and CDR2 from the germline V gene are SGHTA and FQGNSA. Trimming took off 1 base at V and 10 bases at J, with 11 bases between the two ends. This CDR3 region has 13 residues. Method: immunoSEQ multiplex PCR; TCRdb's copy keeps in-frame clones and lacks some. The top ten hold about 17% of the sample, which has fewer than 110,000 clones, 87% seen once. The TCR sequence derives from a person aged 18-69 years in good health. The sequencing input was blood. V usage is TRBV7-2 and J usage is TRBJ2-1; a possible D gene is TRBD2 (5 bases). CDR3 nucleotides: TGTGCCAGCAGCTTAGGGGGAGTTCTGGAGCAGTTCTTC. Protein sequence: CASSLGGVLEQFF. Drawing the rest from reference TRBV7-2 and TRBJ2-1, the complete variable domain is GAGVSQSPSNKVTEKGKDVELRCDPISGHTALYWYRQSLGQGLEFLIYFQGNSAPDKSGLPSDRFSAERTGGSVSTLTIQRTQQEDSAVYLCASSLGGVLEQFFGPGTRLTVL.